The entry that follows covers one T cell receptor (beta chain) sequence. The germline gives CDR1 SSHAT, CDR2 FNYEAQ (reference sequence). The CDR3 consists of 14 residues. This record belongs to a study of T cells expressing NK-cell markers. Study details: HCMV seropositivity characterized seven of the eight sequenced donors, and seronegativity one.

Following a re-call of the 5' RACE reads, TCRdb has one entry per CDR3 protein and lacks DNA. The listing contains 150,000 to 170,000 distinct CDR3 sequences. Sequencing used blood T cells: a sorted CD56 or NKG2C T cell subset, CD4+ or CD8+ T cells, or bulk PBMC T cells (not recorded which). The chain uses TRBV7-7 and TRBJ2-5; TCRdb designates TRBD2, a call that cannot be tested without DNA. The receptor was isolated from a woman in her fifties or sixties in good health. This CDR3 is CASATLAGQETQYF.